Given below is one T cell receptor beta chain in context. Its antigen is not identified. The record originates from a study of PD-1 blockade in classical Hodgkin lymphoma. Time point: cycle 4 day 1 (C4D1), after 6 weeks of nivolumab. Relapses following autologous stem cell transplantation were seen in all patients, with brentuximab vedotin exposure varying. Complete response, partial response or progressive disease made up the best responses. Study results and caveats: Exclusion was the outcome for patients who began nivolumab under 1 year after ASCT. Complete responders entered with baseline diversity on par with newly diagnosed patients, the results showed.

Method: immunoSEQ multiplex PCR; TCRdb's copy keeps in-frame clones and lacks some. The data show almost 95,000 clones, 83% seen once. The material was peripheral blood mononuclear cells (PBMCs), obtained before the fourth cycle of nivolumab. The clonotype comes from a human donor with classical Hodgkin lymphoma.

CDR3: CASSLVGRVSSSTDTQYF. In nucleotides, the CDR3 is TGTGCCAGCAGCTTGGTGGGCAGGGTCTCTTCTAGCACAGATACGCAGTATTTT. The chain combines TRBV5-6 with TRBJ2-3; the D gene is possibly TRBD1 (5 bases). CDR3 size: 18 residues. V lost 0 bases, J lost 0 bases, and 17 bases lay in between. Germline CDR1 and CDR2: SGHDT and YYEEEE.